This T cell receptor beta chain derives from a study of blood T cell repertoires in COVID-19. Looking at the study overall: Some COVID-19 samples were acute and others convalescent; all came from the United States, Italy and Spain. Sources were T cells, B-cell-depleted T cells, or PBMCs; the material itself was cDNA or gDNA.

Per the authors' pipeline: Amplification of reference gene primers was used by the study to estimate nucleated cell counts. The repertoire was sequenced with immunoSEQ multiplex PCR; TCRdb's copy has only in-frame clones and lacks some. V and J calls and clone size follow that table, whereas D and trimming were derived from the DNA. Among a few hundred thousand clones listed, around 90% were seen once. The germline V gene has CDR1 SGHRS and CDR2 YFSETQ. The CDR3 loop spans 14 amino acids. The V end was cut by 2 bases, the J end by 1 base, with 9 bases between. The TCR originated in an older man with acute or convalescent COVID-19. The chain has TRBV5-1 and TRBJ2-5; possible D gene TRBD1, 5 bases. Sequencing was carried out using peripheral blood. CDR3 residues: CASSLDSLQETQYF. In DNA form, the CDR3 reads TGCGCCAGCAGCTTAGACAGTCTCCAAGAGACCCAGTACTTC.